The rows below give T cell receptor beta chains drawn from one sample of a study of blood T cell repertoires in COVID-19. Generated by immunoSEQ multiplex PCR, the TCRdb table keeps only in-frame clones and is missing some. The data contain 150,000 to 200,000 clones, approximately 75% of them singletons. Sequences were obtained from peripheral blood. These receptors all stem from a human donor in a cohort sampled during active COVID-19. Both conserved end residues are part of each CDR3. The D gene is left open where the match is weak. Clone size, where shown, is once, few, many, or a class for clones that have expanded.

D: TRBD1; size: -; V: TRBV7-2; J: TRBJ1-3; DNA: TGTGCCAGCAGCCTGACAGGGGCTCTTGGAAACACCATATATTTT; CDR3: CASSLTGALGNTIYF
D: TRBD1; size: -; V: TRBV6-5; J: TRBJ2-5; DNA: TGTGCCAGCAGACCAGACAGGGCAAGACAAGAGACCCAGTACTTC; CDR3: CASRPDRARQETQYF
D: TRBD1; size: -; V: TRBV7-8; J: TRBJ1-1; DNA: TGTGCCAGCAGCGGGACAGCTCCCGGGACTGAAGCTTTCTTT; CDR3: CASSGTAPGTEAFF
D: -; size: once; V: TRBV6-4; J: TRBJ2-1; DNA: TGTGCCAGCAGTGACACGGACAGCTCCTACAATGAGCAGTTCTTC; CDR3: CASSDTDSSYNEQFF
D: -; size: -; V: TRBV3-1/TRBV3-2; J: TRBJ2-7; DNA: TGTGCCAGCAGCCAAGGACAGGCCCCCTTTGAGCAGTACTTC; CDR3: CASSQGQAPFEQYF
D: TRBD1; size: -; V: TRBV9; J: TRBJ1-4; DNA: TGTGCCAGCAGCGCAGAGGCCCAGGGGGGCCTTAATGAAAAACTGTTTTTT; CDR3: CASSAEAQGGLNEKLFF
D: TRBD1; size: -; V: TRBV4-3; J: TRBJ2-1; DNA: TGCGCCAGCAGCCAAACACCTTTAGACAGGGACAGACTGTTCTTC; CDR3: CASSQTPLDRDRLFF
D: TRBD1; size: -; V: TRBV27; J: TRBJ1-1; DNA: TGTGCCAGCAGTCCCCGACAGGGAAGCACTGAAGCTTTCTTT; CDR3: CASSPRQGSTEAFF
D: TRBD2; size: -; V: TRBV19; J: TRBJ2-7; DNA: TGTGCCAGTAGCATTAGCGGGAGTTTCAACGAGCAGTACTTC; CDR3: CASSISGSFNEQYF
D: -; size: -; V: TRBV2; J: TRBJ2-7; DNA: TGTGCCAGCAAAGGTGGGGGGGCACACTACGAGCAGTACTTC; CDR3: CASKGGGAHYEQYF
D: -; size: -; V: TRBV7-6; J: TRBJ2-3; DNA: TGTGCCAGCGGTGTTGGAGATTCTAGCACAGATACGCAGTATTTT; CDR3: CASGVGDSSTDTQYF
D: -; size: once; V: TRBV7-9; J: TRBJ2-1; DNA: TGTGCCAGCAGCTTGGCAGGGCGGCACAATGAGCAGTTCTTC; CDR3: CASSLAGRHNEQFF
D: -; size: -; V: TRBV27; J: TRBJ1-2; DNA: TGTGCCAGCACATCCGGAGCGAGCAACTATGGCTACACCTTC; CDR3: CASTSGASNYGYTF
D: -; size: -; V: TRBV6-5; J: TRBJ2-3; DNA: TGTGCCAGCACCCTCCAGGGGGGATCCGCAGATACGCAGTATTTT; CDR3: CASTLQGGSADTQYF
D: TRBD2; size: -; V: TRBV6-5; J: TRBJ2-1; DNA: TGTGCCAGCAGAGGGACTAGCGGAAGGAATGAGCAGTTCTTC; CDR3: CASRGTSGRNEQFF
D: TRBD1; size: -; V: TRBV18; J: TRBJ2-5; DNA: TGTGCCAGCTCACCACCACAGGGGGGAGAGACCCAGTACTTC; CDR3: CASSPPQGGETQYF
D: -; size: -; V: TRBV15; J: TRBJ1-2; DNA: TGTGCCACCAGCGAGGATAACTATGGCTACACCTTC; CDR3: CATSEDNYGYTF
D: -; size: -; V: TRBV11-2; J: TRBJ2-1; DNA: TGTGCCAGCAGGTTCCTCGTTAGCGGCAATGAGCAGTTCTTC; CDR3: CASRFLVSGNEQFF
D: TRBD1; size: -; V: TRBV27; J: TRBJ2-7; DNA: TGTGCCAGCAGTCGGGACAGGCCCTACGAGCAGTACTTC; CDR3: CASSRDRPYEQYF
D: -; size: -; V: TRBV28; J: TRBJ1-6; DNA: TGTGCCAGCAGTTTCGTCAGAGACCAGGCCCTAATCCCCCTCCACTTT; CDR3: CASSFVRDQALIPLHF
D: TRBD1; size: -; V: TRBV5-5; J: TRBJ1-4; DNA: TGTGCCAGCAGTTCTCAGGGGGCAACTAATGAAAAACTGTTTTTT; CDR3: CASSSQGATNEKLFF
D: TRBD1; size: few; V: TRBV14; J: TRBJ1-1; DNA: TGTGCCAGCAGCCCCCGGGCAGGGGGCACTGAAGCTTTCTTT; CDR3: CASSPRAGGTEAFF
D: -; size: -; V: TRBV29-1; J: TRBJ1-1; DNA: TGCAGCGTTGACCTTTCGAGGACTGAAGCTTTCTTT; CDR3: CSVDLSRTEAFF
D: -; size: -; V: TRBV21-1; J: TRBJ2-7; DNA: TGTGCCACCAGGTGGGGGGTCCGAGGCCGCGAGCAGTACTTC; CDR3: CATRWGVRGREQYF
D: TRBD2; size: -; V: TRBV24-1; J: TRBJ2-4; DNA: TGTGCCACCAGTGACCCGCGGGGGGGTGACAAAAACATTCAGTACTTC; CDR3: CATSDPRGGDKNIQYF
D: TRBD1; size: -; V: TRBV10-2; J: TRBJ2-5; DNA: TGCGCCAGCAGAGAACCGGGGACAGGGCAAGAGACCCAGTACTTC; CDR3: CASREPGTGQETQYF
D: -; size: -; V: TRBV7-9; J: TRBJ1-5; DNA: TGTGCCAGCAGTCGTACTGGGGGGGGTCAGCCCCAGCATTTT; CDR3: CASSRTGGGQPQHF